This T cell receptor beta chain was identified during a study of CD8 T cells in ankylosing spondylitis. Study results and limitations: In peripheral blood, disease-linked CD8+ clones occurred at relatively low frequencies. Among TCR beta sequences, a motif of 7 to 9 highly homologous variants appeared characteristic of ankylosing spondylitis blood. From matched ankylosing spondylitis synovial fluid, disease-linked clones were reportedly recovered at significantly enriched levels. In synovial fluid and blood from reactive arthritis, some motif variants were previously reported.

TCRdb processed the 5' RACE reads anew with MiXCR; each CDR3 protein has one entry. The sample holds 750,000 to 850,000 distinct CDR3 sequences, approximately 12% seen once. V dropped 0 bases and J dropped 9 bases, with 18 bases sitting between them. Looked up from germline, CDR1 is MNHEY and CDR2 is SVGAGI. The CDR3 contains 17 residues. To note about this clonotype: What it binds is unknown.

Sample: blood, either unsorted or a sorted T cell fraction (not recorded which). The TCR was taken from a male donor with ankylosing spondylitis. The rearrangement links TRBV6-5 to TRBJ1-6, with D unresolved. CDR3 nucleotides: TGTGCCAGCAGTTACTCCGGCAGTACATTCATGGGTTCACCCCTCCACTTT. Translated, it gives CASSYSGSTFMGSPLHF.